This T cell receptor (beta chain) was identified in a study of T cell responses to AZD1222 COVID-19 vaccine. The CDR3 has 14 amino acids. Per the germline V gene, CDR1 is GTSNPN and CDR2 is SVGIG (reference sequence). V lost 0 bases and J lost 3, with 11 bases in between. Overall study results and limits: In all cases, repertoires were sampled only after the peak T cell response. Clonal diversity was possibly underestimated, and white British individuals and females predominated among donors. Epitopes outside B.1.351 and B.1.1.7 mutated regions reportedly drew nearly half of spike TCRs. The study identified only five or six AZD1222 recipients as seropositive at baseline.

Using immunoSEQ multiplex PCR, the repertoire was profiled, and TCRdb retains in-frame clones only, with some absent. The profile shows tens of thousands of clones, 88% of them singletons. This clone was seen just once. What it binds is not known. This clonotype was sampled from an adult who received the AZD1222 COVID-19 vaccine. The sequencing used peripheral blood, collected 28 days after the second AZD1222 dose. This rearrangement joins TRBV30 to TRBJ2-5, with D possibly being TRBD1 (6 bases). Written as DNA, the CDR3 is TGTGCCTGGAGTGTACAGGGCAACAAAGAGACCCAGTACTTC. Amino acids: CAWSVQGNKETQYF.